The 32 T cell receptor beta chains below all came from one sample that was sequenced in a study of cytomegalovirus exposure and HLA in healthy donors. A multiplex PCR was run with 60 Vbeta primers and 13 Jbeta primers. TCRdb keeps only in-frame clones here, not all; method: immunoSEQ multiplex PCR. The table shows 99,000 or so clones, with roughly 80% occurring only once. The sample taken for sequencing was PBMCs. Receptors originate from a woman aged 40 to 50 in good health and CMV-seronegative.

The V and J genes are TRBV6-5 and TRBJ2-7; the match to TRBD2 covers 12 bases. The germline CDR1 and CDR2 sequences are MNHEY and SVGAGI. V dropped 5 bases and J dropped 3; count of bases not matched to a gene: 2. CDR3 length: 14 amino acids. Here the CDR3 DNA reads TGTGCCAGCAGTCCGACTAGCGGGAGCTACGAGCAGTACTTC. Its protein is CASSPTSGSYEQYF.

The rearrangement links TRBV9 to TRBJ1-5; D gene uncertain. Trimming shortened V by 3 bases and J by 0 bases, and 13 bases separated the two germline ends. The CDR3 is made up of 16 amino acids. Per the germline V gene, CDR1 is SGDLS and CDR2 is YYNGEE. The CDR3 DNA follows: TGTGCCAGCAGCGAGACGGGAGCGTCTAGCAATCAGCCCCAGCATTTT. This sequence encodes CASSETGASSNQPQHF.

For the CDR3, the DNA is TGTGCCAGCAGTGTAGCCGGTCTACTGAACAATGAGCAGTTCTTC. Amino acids: CASSVAGLLNNEQFF. This chain connects TRBV2 to TRBJ2-1; D is uncertain. Germline V CDR1 and CDR2: SNHLY, FYNNEI. V was clipped by 4 bases and J by 5 bases, with 15 bases between them. This CDR3 comprises 15 residues.

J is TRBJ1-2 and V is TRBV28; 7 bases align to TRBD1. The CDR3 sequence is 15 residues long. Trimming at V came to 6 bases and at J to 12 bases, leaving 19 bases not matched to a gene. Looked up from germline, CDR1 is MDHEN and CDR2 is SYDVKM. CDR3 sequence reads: CASSVFSGRGTVNTF. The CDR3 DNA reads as TGTGCCAGCAGCGTTTTTTCCGGCAGGGGGACGGTGAACACCTTC.

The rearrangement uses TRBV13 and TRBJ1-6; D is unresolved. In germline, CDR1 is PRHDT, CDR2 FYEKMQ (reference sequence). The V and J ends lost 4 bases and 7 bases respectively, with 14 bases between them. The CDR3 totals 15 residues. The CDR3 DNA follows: TGTGCCAGCAGCTCCTGGCTGACATCGAATTCACCCCTCCACTTT. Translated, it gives CASSSWLTSNSPLHF.

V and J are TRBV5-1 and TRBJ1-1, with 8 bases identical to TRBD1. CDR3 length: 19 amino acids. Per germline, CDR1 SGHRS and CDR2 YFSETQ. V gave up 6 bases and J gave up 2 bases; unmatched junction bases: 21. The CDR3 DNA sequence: TGCGCCAGCATGGAAGCTGGAGGGGGGGTACCAGGGGGCAACACTGAAGCTTTCTTT. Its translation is CASMEAGGGVPGGNTEAFF.

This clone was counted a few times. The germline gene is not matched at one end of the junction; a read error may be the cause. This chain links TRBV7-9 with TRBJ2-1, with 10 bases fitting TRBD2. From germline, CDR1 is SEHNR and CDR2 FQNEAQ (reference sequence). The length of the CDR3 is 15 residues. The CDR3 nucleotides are TGTTCCAGCAGCCACGGACTAGCGGCACTCAATGAGCAGTTCTTC. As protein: CSSSHGLAALNEQFF.

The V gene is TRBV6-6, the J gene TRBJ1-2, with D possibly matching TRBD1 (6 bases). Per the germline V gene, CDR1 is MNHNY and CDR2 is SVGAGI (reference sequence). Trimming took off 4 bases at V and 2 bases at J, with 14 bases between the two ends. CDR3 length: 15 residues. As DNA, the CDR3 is TGTGCCAGCAGTTCCAGGGGTGGGTCGAACTATGGCTACACCTTC. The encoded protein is CASSSRGGSNYGYTF.

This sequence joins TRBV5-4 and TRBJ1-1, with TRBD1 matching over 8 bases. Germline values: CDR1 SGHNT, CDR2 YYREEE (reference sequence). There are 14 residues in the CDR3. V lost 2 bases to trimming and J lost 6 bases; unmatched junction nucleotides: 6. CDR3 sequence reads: CASSFGQGPAEAFF. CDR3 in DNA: TGTGCCAGCAGCTTCGGACAGGGTCCGGCTGAAGCTTTCTTT.

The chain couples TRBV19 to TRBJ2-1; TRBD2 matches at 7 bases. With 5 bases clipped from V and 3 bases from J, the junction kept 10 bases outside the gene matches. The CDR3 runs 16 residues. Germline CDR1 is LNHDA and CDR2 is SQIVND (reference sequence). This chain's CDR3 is CASSSPGTTIYNEQFF. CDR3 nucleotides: TGTGCCAGTAGTTCGCCCGGGACTACCATCTACAATGAGCAGTTCTTC. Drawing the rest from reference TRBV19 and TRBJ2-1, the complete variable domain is DGGITQSPKYLFRKEGQNVTLSCEQNLNHDAMYWYRQDPGQGLRLIYYSQIVNDFQKGDIAEGYSVSREKKESFPLTVTSAQKNPTAFYLCASSSPGTTIYNEQFFGPGTRLTVL.

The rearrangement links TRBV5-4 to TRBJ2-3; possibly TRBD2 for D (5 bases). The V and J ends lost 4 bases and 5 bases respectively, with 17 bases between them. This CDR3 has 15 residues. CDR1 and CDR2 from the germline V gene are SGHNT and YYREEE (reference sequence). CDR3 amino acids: CASSPGELRGDTQYF. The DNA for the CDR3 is TGTGCCAGCAGCCCCGGGGAGCTTCGTGGAGATACGCAGTATTTT.

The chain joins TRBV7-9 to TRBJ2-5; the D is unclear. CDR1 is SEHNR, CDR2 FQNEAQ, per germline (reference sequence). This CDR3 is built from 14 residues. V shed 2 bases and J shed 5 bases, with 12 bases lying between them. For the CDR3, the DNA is TGTGCCAGCAGCTTATCCCCCCTATCGGAGACCCAGTACTTC. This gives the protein CASSLSPLSETQYF.

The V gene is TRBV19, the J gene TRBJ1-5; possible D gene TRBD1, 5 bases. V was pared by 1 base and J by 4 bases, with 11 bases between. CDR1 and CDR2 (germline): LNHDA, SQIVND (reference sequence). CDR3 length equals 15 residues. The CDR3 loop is CASSIVARANQPQHF. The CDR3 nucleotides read TGTGCCAGTAGTATAGTGGCCAGGGCGAATCAGCCCCAGCATTTT.

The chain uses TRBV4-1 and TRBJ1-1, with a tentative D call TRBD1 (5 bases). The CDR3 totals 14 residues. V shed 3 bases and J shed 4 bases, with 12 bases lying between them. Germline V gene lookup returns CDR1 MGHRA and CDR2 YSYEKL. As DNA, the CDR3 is TGCGCCAGCAGCCAGGAACAGGAGGGCACTGAAGCTTTCTTT. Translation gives CASSQEQEGTEAFF.

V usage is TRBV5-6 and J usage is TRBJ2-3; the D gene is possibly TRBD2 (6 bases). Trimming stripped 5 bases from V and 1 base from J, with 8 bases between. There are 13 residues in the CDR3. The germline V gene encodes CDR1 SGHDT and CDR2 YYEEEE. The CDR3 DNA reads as TGTGCCAGCAGAGGCGGGGGCACAGATACGCAGTATTTT. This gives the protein CASRGGGTDTQYF.

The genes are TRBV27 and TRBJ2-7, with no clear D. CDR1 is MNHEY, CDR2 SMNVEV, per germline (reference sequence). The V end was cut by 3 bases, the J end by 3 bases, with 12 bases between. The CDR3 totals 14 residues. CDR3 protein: CASSFHSSGYEQYF. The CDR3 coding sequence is TGTGCCAGCAGTTTCCATTCCTCCGGCTACGAGCAGTACTTC.

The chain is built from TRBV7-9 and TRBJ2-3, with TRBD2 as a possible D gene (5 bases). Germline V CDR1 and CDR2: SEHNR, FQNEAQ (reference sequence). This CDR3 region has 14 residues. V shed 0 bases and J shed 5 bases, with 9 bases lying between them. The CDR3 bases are TGTGCCAGCAGCTTAGCGGGAGTTAAAGATACGCAGTATTTT. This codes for CASSLAGVKDTQYF.

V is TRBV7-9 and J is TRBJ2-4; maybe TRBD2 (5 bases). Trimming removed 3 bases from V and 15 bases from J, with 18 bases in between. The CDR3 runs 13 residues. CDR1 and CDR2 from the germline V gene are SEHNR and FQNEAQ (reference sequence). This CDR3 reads CASSLVLEVLPYF. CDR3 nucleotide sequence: TGTGCCAGCAGCTTGGTCCTGGAGGTCCTTCCGTACTTC.

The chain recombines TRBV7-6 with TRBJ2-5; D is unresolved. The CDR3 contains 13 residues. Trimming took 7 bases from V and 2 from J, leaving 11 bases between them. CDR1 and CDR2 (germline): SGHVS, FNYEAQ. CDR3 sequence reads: CASNLGRQETQYF. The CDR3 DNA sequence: TGTGCCAGCAACCTAGGCCGGCAAGAGACCCAGTACTTC.

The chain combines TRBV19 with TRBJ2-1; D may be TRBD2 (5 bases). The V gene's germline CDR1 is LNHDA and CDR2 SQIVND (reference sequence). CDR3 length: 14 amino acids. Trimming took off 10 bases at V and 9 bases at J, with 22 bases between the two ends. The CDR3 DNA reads TGTGCCACGAAAACGGGAATCGAGATAGGTGAGCAGTTCTTC. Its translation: CATKTGIEIGEQFF. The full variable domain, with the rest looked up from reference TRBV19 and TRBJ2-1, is DGGITQSPKYLFRKEGQNVTLSCEQNLNHDAMYWYRQDPGQGLRLIYYSQIVNDFQKGDIAEGYSVSREKKESFPLTVTSAQKNPTAFYLCATKTGIEIGEQFFGPGTRLTVL.

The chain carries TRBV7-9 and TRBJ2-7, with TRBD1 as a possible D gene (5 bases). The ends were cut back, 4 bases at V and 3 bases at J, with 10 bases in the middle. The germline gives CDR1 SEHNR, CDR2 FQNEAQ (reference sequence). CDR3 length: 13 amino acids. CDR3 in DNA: TGTGCCAGCAGCTACCGACAGTTCTACGAGCAGTACTTC. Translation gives CASSYRQFYEQYF.

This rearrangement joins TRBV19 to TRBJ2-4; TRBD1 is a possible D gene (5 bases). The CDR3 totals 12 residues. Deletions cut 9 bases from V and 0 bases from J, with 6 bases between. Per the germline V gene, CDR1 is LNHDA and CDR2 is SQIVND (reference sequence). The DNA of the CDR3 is TGTGCCAGCCAGGGAGCCAAAAACATTCAGTACTTC. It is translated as CASQGAKNIQYF. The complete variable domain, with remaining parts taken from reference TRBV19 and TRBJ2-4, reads DGGITQSPKYLFRKEGQNVTLSCEQNLNHDAMYWYRQDPGQGLRLIYYSQIVNDFQKGDIAEGYSVSREKKESFPLTVTSAQKNPTAFYLCASQGAKNIQYFGAGTRLSVL.

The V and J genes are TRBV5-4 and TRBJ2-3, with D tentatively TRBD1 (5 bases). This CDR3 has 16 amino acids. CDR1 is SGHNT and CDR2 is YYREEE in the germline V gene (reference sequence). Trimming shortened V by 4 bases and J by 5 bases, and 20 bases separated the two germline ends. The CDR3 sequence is CASSPTDTGFVDTQYF. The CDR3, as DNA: TGTGCCAGCAGCCCGACGGACACCGGGTTTGTAGATACGCAGTATTTT.

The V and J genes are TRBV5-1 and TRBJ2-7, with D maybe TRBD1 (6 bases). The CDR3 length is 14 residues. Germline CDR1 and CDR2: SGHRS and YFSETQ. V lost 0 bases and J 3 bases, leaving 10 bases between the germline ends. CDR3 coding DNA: TGCGCCAGCAGCTTGGAGGGGACAAGCTACGAGCAGTACTTC. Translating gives CASSLEGTSYEQYF.

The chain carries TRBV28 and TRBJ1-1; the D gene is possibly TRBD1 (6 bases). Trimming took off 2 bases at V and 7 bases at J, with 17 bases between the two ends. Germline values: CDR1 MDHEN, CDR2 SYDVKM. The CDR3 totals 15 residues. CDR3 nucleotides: TGTGCCAGCAGTTTAGGTACCGCAGGGGCGGATGAAGCTTTCTTT. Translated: CASSLGTAGADEAFF.

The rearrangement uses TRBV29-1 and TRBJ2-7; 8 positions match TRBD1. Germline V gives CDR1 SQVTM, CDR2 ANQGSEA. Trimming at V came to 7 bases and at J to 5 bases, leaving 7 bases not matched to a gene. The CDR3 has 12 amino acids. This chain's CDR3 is CSGGQGPDEQYF. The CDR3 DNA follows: TGCAGCGGTGGACAGGGTCCGGACGAGCAGTACTTC.

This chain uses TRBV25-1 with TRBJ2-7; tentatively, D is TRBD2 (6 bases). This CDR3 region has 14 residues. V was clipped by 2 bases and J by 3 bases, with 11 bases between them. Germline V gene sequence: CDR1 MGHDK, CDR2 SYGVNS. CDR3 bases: TGTGCCAGCAGTGAAGTGGAGGGAAACTACGAGCAGTACTTC. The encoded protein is CASSEVEGNYEQYF.

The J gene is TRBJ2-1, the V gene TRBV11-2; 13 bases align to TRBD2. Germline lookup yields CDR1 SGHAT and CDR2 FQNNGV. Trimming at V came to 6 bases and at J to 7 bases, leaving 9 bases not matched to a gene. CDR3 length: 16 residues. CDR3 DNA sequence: TGTGCCAGCAGTTCACTAGCGGGAGGGGAGTTGAATGAGCAGTTCTTC. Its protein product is CASSSLAGGELNEQFF.

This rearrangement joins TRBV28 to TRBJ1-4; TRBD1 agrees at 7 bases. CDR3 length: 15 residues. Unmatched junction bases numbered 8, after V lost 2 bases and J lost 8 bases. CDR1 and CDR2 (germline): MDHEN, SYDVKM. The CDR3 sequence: CASSLTGTDTEKLFF. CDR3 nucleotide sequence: TGTGCCAGCAGTTTAACCGGGACAGATACCGAAAAACTGTTTTTT.

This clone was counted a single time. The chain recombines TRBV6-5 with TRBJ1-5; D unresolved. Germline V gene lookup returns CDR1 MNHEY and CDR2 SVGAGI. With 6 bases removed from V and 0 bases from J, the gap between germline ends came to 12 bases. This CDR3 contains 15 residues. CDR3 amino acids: CASRTNGYSNQPQHF. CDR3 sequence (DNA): TGTGCCAGCAGAACTAACGGTTATAGCAATCAGCCCCAGCATTTT.

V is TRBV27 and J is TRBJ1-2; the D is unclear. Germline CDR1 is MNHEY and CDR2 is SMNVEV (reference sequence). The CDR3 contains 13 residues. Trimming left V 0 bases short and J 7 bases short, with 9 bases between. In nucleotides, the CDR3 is TGTGCCAGCAGTTTATCTGGTGGAGGTGGCTACACCTTC. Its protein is CASSLSGGGGYTF.

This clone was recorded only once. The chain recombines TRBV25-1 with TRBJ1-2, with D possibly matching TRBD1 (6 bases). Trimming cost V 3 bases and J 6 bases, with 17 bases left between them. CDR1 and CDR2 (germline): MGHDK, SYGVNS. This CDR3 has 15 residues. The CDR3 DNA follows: TGTGCCAGCAGTGAGGGCAGGGGCGTCTATAATGGCTACACCTTC. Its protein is CASSEGRGVYNGYTF.